This T cell receptor beta chain is from a study of cytomegalovirus exposure and HLA in healthy donors. The CDR3 has 14 amino acids. Germline-derived CDR1 and CDR2 are MGHRA and YSYEKL. V was trimmed by 0 bases and J by 9 bases, leaving 11 bases between them. Both 60 Vbeta primers and 13 Jbeta primers went into the PCR. Some clones are missing from TCRdb's copy, which holds only in-frame ones; the method was immunoSEQ multiplex PCR. This table holds about 120,000 clones, 79% found once. This clone was recorded a few times. The TCR originated in a man aged 18 to 30 in good health and CMV-seronegative. This chain links TRBV4-1 with TRBJ2-2; D perhaps matches TRBD1 (5 bases). Sequencing was done on a sample of PBMCs. The CDR3 sequence: CASSQDHKGRELFF. The CDR3 nucleotides are TGCGCCAGCAGCCAAGACCATAAGGGGAGGGAGCTGTTTTTT.